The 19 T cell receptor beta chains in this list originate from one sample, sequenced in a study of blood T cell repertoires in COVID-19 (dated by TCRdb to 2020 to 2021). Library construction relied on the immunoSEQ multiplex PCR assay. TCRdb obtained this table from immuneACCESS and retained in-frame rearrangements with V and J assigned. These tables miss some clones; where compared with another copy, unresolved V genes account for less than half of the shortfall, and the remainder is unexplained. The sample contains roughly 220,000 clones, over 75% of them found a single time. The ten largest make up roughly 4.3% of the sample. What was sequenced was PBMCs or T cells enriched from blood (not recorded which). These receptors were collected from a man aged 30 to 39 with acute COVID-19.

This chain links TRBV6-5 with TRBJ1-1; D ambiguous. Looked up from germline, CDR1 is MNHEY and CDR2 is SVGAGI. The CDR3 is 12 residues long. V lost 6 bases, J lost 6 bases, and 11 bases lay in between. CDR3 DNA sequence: TGTGCCAGCAGCCCCGGAGCGGCTGAAGCTTTCTTT. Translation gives CASSPGAAEAFF.

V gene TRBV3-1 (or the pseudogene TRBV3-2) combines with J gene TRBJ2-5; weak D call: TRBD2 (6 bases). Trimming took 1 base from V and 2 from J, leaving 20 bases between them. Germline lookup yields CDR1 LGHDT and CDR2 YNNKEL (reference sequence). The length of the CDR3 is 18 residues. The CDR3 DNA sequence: TGTGCCAGCAGCCAAGTCCGCTCCCAGCAGGGACTTCAAGAGACCCAGTACTTC. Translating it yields CASSQVRSQQGLQETQYF.

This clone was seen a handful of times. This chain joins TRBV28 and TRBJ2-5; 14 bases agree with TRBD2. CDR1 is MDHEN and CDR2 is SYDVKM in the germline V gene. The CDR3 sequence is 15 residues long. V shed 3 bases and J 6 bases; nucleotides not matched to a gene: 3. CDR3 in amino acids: CASSLTSGGAKTQYF. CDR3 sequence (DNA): TGTGCCAGCAGTTTGACTAGCGGGGGGGCCAAGACCCAGTACTTC.

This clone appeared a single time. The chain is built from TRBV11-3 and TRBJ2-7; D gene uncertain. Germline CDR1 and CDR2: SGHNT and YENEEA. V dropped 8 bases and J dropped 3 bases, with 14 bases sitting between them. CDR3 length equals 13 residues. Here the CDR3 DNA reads TGTGCCAGCGTCTCCCACTCGCTCTACGAGCAGTACTTC. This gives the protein CASVSHSLYEQYF.

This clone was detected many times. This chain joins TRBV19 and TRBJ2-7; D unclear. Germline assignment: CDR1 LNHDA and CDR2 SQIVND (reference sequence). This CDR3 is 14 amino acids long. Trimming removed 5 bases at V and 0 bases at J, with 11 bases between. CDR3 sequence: CASSVGQFSYEQYF. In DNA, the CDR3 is TGTGCCAGTAGTGTAGGGCAGTTCTCCTACGAGCAGTACTTC.

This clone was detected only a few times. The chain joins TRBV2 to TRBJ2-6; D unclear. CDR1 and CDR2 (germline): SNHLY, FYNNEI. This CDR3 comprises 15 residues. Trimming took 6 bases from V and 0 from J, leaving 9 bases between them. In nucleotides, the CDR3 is TGTGCCAGCAGCCCCCACATCTCTGGGGCCAACGTCCTGACTTTC. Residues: CASSPHISGANVLTF.

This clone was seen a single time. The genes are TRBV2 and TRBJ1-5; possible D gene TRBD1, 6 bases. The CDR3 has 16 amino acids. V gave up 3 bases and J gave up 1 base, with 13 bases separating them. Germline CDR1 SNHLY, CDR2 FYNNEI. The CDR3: CASSDLGQGSNQPQHF. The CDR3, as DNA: TGTGCCAGCAGTGATTTGGGGCAGGGGAGCAATCAGCCCCAGCATTTT.

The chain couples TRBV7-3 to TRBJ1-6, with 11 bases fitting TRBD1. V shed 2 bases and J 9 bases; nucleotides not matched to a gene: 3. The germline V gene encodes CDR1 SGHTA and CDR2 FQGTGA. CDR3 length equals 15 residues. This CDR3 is CASSLEGQGVSPLHF. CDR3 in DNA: TGTGCCAGCAGCTTAGAGGGACAGGGGGTTTCACCCCTCCACTTT. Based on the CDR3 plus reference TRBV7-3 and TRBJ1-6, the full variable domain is GAGVSQTPSNKVTEKGKYVELRCDPISGHTALYWYRQSLGQGPEFLIYFQGTGAADDSGLPNDRFFAVRPEGSVSTLKIQRTERGDSAVYLCASSLEGQGVSPLHFGNGTRLTVT.

The CDR3 loop is CASSRGGAGQNTGELFF. The CDR3 DNA reads as TGTGCCAGCAGCCGTGGTGGAGCGGGGCAGAACACCGGGGAGCTGTTTTTT. This rearrangement joins TRBV5-5 to TRBJ2-2; TRBD2 matches 7 bases. From germline, CDR1 is SGHKS and CDR2 YYEKEE (reference sequence). V shed 4 bases and J 1 base; nucleotides not matched to a gene: 10. There are 17 residues in the CDR3.

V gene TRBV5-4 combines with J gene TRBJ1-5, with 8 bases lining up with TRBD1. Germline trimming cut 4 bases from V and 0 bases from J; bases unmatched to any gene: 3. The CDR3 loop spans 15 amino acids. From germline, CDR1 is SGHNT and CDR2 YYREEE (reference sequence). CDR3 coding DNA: TGTGCCAGCAGCCTACAGGGGGTTAGCAATCAGCCCCAGCATTTT. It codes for CASSLQGVSNQPQHF.

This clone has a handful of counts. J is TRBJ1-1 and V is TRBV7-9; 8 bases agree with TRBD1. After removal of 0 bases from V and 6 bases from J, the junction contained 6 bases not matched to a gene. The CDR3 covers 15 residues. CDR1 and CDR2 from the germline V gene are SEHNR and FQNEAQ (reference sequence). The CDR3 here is CASSLAQGARAEAFF. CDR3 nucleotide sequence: TGTGCCAGCAGCTTAGCCCAGGGGGCGCGGGCTGAAGCTTTCTTT. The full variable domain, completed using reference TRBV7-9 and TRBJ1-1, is DTGVSQNPRHKITKRGQNVTFRCDPISEHNRLYWYRQTLGQGPEFLTYFQNEAQLEKSRLLSDRFSAERPKGSFSTLEIQRTEQGDSAMYLCASSLAQGARAEAFFGQGTRLTVV.

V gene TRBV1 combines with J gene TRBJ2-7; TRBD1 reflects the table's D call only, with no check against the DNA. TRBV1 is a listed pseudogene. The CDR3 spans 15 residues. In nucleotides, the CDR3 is TGCACCAGCAGCTCCACAGGGGGCTTTTCCTACGAGCAGTACTTC. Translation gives CTSSSTGGFSYEQYF.

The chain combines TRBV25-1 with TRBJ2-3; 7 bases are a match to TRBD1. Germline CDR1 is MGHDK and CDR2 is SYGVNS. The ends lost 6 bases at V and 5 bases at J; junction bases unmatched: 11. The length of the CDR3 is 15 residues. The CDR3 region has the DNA TGTGCCAGCAGGACCGGGACAGCCCATGGAGATACGCAGTATTTT. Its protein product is CASRTGTAHGDTQYF.

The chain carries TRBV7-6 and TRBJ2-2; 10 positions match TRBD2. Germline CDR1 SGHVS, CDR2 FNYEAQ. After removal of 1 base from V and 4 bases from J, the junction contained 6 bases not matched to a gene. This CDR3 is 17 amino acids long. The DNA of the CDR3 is TGTGCCAGCAGCTTAGGGGCTAGCGGGGGACCCACCGGGGAGCTGTTTTTT. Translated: CASSLGASGGPTGELFF.

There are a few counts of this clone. The CDR3 region has the DNA TGTGCCAGCAGCTTCTCTGCCGCTAGCGGGGGTAGGAATACGCAGTATTTT. It codes for CASSFSAASGGRNTQYF. The chain is built from TRBV11-2 and TRBJ2-3, with TRBD2 matching over 10 bases. In germline, CDR1 is SGHAT, CDR2 FQNNGV. CDR3 length: 17 amino acids. The junction had 13 bases not matched to a gene; V was cut back by 3 bases and J by 7 bases.

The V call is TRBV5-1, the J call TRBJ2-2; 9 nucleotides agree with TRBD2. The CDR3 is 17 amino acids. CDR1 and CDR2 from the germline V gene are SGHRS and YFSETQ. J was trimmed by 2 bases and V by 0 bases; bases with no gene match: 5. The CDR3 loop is CASSLAASGENTGELFF. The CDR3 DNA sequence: TGCGCCAGCAGCTTGGCTGCTAGCGGGGAAAACACCGGGGAGCTGTTTTTT.

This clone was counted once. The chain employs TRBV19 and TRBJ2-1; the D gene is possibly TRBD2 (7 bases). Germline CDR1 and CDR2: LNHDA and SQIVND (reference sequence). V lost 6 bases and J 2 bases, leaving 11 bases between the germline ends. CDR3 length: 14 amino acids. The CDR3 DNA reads TGTGCCAGTAGGGGAGGGGGGGCCTACAATGAGCAGTTCTTC. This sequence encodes CASRGGGAYNEQFF.

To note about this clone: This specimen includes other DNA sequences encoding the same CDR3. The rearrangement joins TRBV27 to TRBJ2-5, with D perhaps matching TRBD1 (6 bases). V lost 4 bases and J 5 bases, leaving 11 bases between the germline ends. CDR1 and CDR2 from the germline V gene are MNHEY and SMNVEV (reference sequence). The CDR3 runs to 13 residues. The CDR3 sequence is CASSSGVAETQYF. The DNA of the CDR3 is TGTGCCAGCAGTTCAGGGGTGGCGGAGACCCAGTACTTC.

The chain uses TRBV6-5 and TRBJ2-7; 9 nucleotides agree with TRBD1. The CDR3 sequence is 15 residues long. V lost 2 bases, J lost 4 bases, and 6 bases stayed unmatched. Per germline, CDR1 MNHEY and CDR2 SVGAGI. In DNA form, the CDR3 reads TGTGCCAGCAGTTACCCCGGACAGGGGAAATACGAGCAGTACTTC. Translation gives CASSYPGQGKYEQYF.